These 21 T cell receptor beta chains were sequenced from one sample in a study of blood T cell repertoires in COVID-19 (dated by TCRdb to 2020 to 2021). The library was produced with the immunoSEQ multiplex PCR assay. Entries here come from immuneACCESS through TCRdb and include only in-frame sequences with V and J called. Some clones fail to appear in such tables; in the studies checked, an unresolved V gene covers under half of the shortfall, and the cause of the remainder is unknown. This sample gives 300,000 to 350,000 clones in total; roughly nine tenths of them show up just once. The ten largest make up less than 5% of the sample. Sequenced: peripheral blood. The source is a woman in her fifties or sixties with COVID-19, enrolled during active disease.

This clone was recorded once. CDR3 sequence: CASSPSGWTEAFF. The CDR3 nucleotides are TGTGCCAGCAGCCCCTCGGGTTGGACTGAAGCTTTCTTT. V usage is TRBV7-9 and J usage is TRBJ1-1; D gene ambiguous. This CDR3 comprises 13 residues. Germline values: CDR1 SEHNR, CDR2 FQNEAQ (reference sequence). V lost 5 bases and J 5 bases, leaving 12 bases between the germline ends.

The chain couples TRBV19 to TRBJ1-5, with D unresolved. Deletions cut 6 bases from V and 6 bases from J, with 15 bases between. The CDR3 is 14 residues long. From germline, CDR1 is LNHDA and CDR2 SQIVND (reference sequence). The CDR3 is CASSLAVSSQPQHF. The DNA for the CDR3 is TGTGCCAGTAGCCTCGCCGTAAGTAGTCAGCCCCAGCATTTT.

This clone was counted a single time. The V gene is TRBV2, the J gene TRBJ2-7; TRBD1 matches 8 bases. Germline lookup yields CDR1 SNHLY and CDR2 FYNNEI. The V and J ends lost 5 bases and 6 bases, in that order; junction bases with no gene match: 6. The CDR3 totals 13 residues. Here the CDR3 DNA reads TGTGCCAGCAGTTTGGACAGGGACGGCGAGCAGTACTTC. Amino acids: CASSLDRDGEQYF.

The V call is TRBV27, the J call TRBJ1-5, with D perhaps TRBD1 (5 bases). CDR1 MNHEY and CDR2 SMNVEV come from the germline V gene (reference sequence). This CDR3 contains 16 residues. V was cut by 2 bases and J by 1 base, with 12 bases left in between. CDR3 sequence: CASSLGWRGSNQPQHF. CDR3 nucleotides: TGTGCCAGCAGTTTAGGATGGAGGGGAAGCAATCAGCCCCAGCATTTT.

The V gene is TRBV5-1, the J gene TRBJ2-5; the match to TRBD2 covers 14 bases. CDR3 size: 16 residues. The trim removed 4 bases at V and 1 base at J, leaving 3 bases unmatched. Germline V CDR1 and CDR2: SGHRS, YFSETQ. CDR3 bases: TGCGCCAGCAGCATCGGACTAGCGGGGGGCCAAGAGACCCAGTACTTC. It yields the protein CASSIGLAGGQETQYF.

This clone has just one count. The chain carries TRBV23-1 and TRBJ1-6; TRBD1 matches at 7 bases. TRBV23-1 is filed as an ORF, its function uncertain. CDR3 length equals 13 residues. With 6 bases clipped from V and 9 bases from J, the junction kept 5 bases outside the gene matches. CDR3 sequence (DNA): TGCGCCAGCAGCACGACAGGGACTTCACCCCTCCACTTT. It translates to CASSTTGTSPLHF.

This rearrangement joins TRBV5-5 to TRBJ2-1, with 7 bases identical to TRBD2. With V trimmed by 1 base and J by 4 bases, 5 bases remained unmatched. The CDR3 has 15 amino acids. CDR1 is SGHKS, CDR2 YYEKEE, per germline (reference sequence). CDR3 nucleotide sequence: TGTGCCAGCAGCTTGTGGGCTAGCGGATACAATGAGCAGTTCTTC. It translates to CASSLWASGYNEQFF.

The chain couples TRBV4-1 to TRBJ1-2; D might be TRBD1 (5 bases). V dropped 4 bases and J dropped 8 bases, with 17 bases sitting between them. CDR1 and CDR2 (germline): MGHRA, YSYEKL. This CDR3 spans 14 amino acids. The CDR3 coding sequence is TGCGCCAGCAGCCGTGAGTTAGGGGCGGACGGCTACACCTTC. Its translation is CASSRELGADGYTF.

This clone was recorded once. The chain links TRBV4-1 to TRBJ1-2; D call uncertain. The CDR3 spans 14 residues. Trimming stripped 1 base from V and 4 bases from J, with 10 bases between. Germline V CDR1 and CDR2: MGHRA, YSYEKL. The CDR3 loop is CASSQALRGYGYTF. In DNA form, the CDR3 reads TGCGCCAGCAGCCAAGCCCTACGAGGCTATGGCTACACCTTC.

The chain combines TRBV15 with TRBJ1-6; D not resolved. Germline V gene sequence: CDR1 LNHNV, CDR2 YYDKDF (reference sequence). The CDR3 is made up of 14 amino acids. Trimming pared 0 bases from V and 6 bases from J, leaving 6 bases between. The CDR3 DNA sequence: TGTGCCACCAGCAGAGAGCGAAGTAATTCACCCCTCCACTTT. Its translation is CATSRERSNSPLHF.

The rearrangement uses TRBV14 and TRBJ1-2; D not certain. The length of the CDR3 is 13 residues. The V gene lost 3 bases and the J gene lost 4 bases, with 9 bases spanning the gap. From germline, CDR1 is SGHDN and CDR2 FVKESK. The CDR3 loop reads CASSQELSYGYTF. CDR3 nucleotide sequence: TGTGCCAGCAGCCAGGAGCTTTCCTATGGCTACACCTTC.

The chain employs TRBV7-9 and TRBJ2-7; D is possibly TRBD2 (5 bases). The germline CDR1 and CDR2 sequences are SEHNR and FQNEAQ (reference sequence). The CDR3 is 14 residues long. Trimming cost V 5 bases and J 2 bases, with 13 bases left between them. The CDR3 protein is CASSTRTAPYEQYF. The CDR3 region has the DNA TGTGCCAGCAGCACTAGGACGGCTCCCTACGAGCAGTACTTC. The full variable domain, rest sourced from reference TRBV7-9 and TRBJ2-7, is DTGVSQNPRHKITKRGQNVTFRCDPISEHNRLYWYRQTLGQGPEFLTYFQNEAQLEKSRLLSDRFSAERPKGSFSTLEIQRTEQGDSAMYLCASSTRTAPYEQYFGPGTRLTVT.

This chain uses TRBV28 with TRBJ1-3, with 9 bases that match TRBD1. With V trimmed by 6 bases and J by 3 bases, 6 bases remained unmatched. The CDR3 covers 15 residues. The germline V gene encodes CDR1 MDHEN and CDR2 SYDVKM. The chain's CDR3 is CASSLTGGGGNTIYF. CDR3 nucleotide sequence: TGTGCCAGCAGCCTCACAGGGGGCGGTGGAAACACCATATATTTT. The full variable domain, rest sourced from reference TRBV28 and TRBJ1-3, is DVKVTQSSRYLVKRTGEKVFLECVQDMDHENMFWYRQDPGLGLRLIYFSYDVKMKEKGDIPEGYSVSREKKERFSLILESASTNQTSMYLCASSLTGGGGNTIYFGEGSWLTVV.

The chain joins TRBV6-1 to TRBJ1-2; 7 positions agree with TRBD1. Germline CDR1 and CDR2: MNHNS and SASEGT. V lost 1 base to trimming and J lost 1 base; unmatched junction nucleotides: 6. This CDR3 is 16 amino acids long. In DNA form, the CDR3 reads TGTGCCAGCAGTGAAGGTTTGGACAGGAATAACTATGGCTACACCTTC. Protein sequence: CASSEGLDRNNYGYTF.

The CDR3 coding sequence is TGCAGCGTTGATGAGGGAGGGGTGAACTATGGCTACACCTTC. Translated: CSVDEGGVNYGYTF. The chain has TRBV29-1 and TRBJ1-2; D perhaps matches TRBD1 (5 bases). Trimming stripped 3 bases from V and 2 bases from J, with 13 bases between. The length of the CDR3 is 14 residues. Germline assignment: CDR1 SQVTM and CDR2 ANQGSEA.

The CDR3 protein is CSVVEQGAPYEQYF. CDR3 DNA sequence: TGCAGCGTTGTAGAGCAGGGTGCCCCCTACGAGCAGTACTTC. The rearrangement uses TRBV29-1 and TRBJ2-7, with D perhaps TRBD1 (5 bases). Trimming pared 4 bases from V and 2 bases from J, leaving 15 bases between. The CDR3 runs to 14 residues. Germline V lookup: CDR1 SQVTM, CDR2 ANQGSEA.

This sequence joins TRBV3-1 (or the pseudogene TRBV3-2) and TRBJ2-1; D ambiguous. CDR1 is LGHDT and CDR2 is YNNKEL in the germline V gene (reference sequence). The CDR3 runs 15 residues. The V gene lost 0 bases and the J gene lost 10 bases, with 16 bases spanning the gap. CDR3 region: CASSQDLGRRPEQFF. CDR3 DNA: TGTGCCAGCAGCCAAGATTTGGGCCGGCGACCCGAGCAGTTCTTC.

This rearrangement joins TRBV7-8 to TRBJ2-3; a possible D gene is TRBD1 (5 bases). Between the trimmed V and J ends, which lost 5 bases and 0 bases, there was a span of 12 bases. CDR1 is SGHVS and CDR2 is FQNEAQ in the germline V gene. The CDR3 is 15 amino acids. Here the CDR3 reads CASSALTASTDTQYF. Written as DNA, the CDR3 is TGTGCCAGCAGCGCGTTGACAGCTAGCACAGATACGCAGTATTTT.

This clone showed up just once. V and J are TRBV28 and TRBJ2-7, with D tentatively TRBD1 (6 bases). CDR1 is MDHEN and CDR2 is SYDVKM in the germline V gene. CDR3 length: 11 amino acids. Trimming shortened V by 9 bases and J by 6 bases, and 12 bases separated the two germline ends. The CDR3 DNA reads as TGTGCCAGTAAACAGGGTGGCGAGCAGTACTTC. It specifies CASKQGGEQYF.

Turning to this clone: This same CDR3 is encoded by further DNA sequences in the sample. V and J are TRBV18 and TRBJ1-1; no clear D. V was pared by 3 bases and J by 5 bases, with 4 bases between. CDR3 length: 11 amino acids. Looked up from germline, CDR1 is KGHSH and CDR2 is LQKENI. CDR3 bases: TGTGCCAGCTCACCTCGGACTGAAGCTTTCTTT. It yields the protein CASSPRTEAFF.

The chain carries TRBV27 and TRBJ1-4; possible D gene TRBD1, 6 bases. Trimming removed 7 bases at V and 3 bases at J, with 18 bases between. CDR1 is MNHEY and CDR2 is SMNVEV in the germline V gene (reference sequence). This CDR3 has 16 amino acids. The CDR3 is CASTFRGGISNEKLFF. CDR3 DNA sequence: TGTGCCAGCACCTTTAGGGGGGGGATCTCTAATGAAAAACTGTTTTTT.